This T cell receptor beta chain stems from a study of CD8+ T cells in alopecia areata. Following RNA extraction, reverse transcription yielded cDNA that acted as the sequencing template. Libraries were prepared by immunoSEQ multiplex PCR; TCRdb keeps only in-frame clonotypes and omits some of them. The data show fewer than 150,000 clones, approximately 58% seen once. Study-wide points: For lesional scalp, especially alopecia totalis/universalis, clonality was higher than in normal scalp. Normal-skin resident alphabeta T cells also appear among scalp sample sequences. Patients shared TCRs less clearly than mice did, possibly for HLA-related reasons.

Alopecia areata patients had lesional scalp punch biopsies and peripheral blood taken from them. J gave up 3 bases and V 4 bases, and 11 bases lay outside the gene matches. The CDR3 has 16 residues. Germline V CDR1 and CDR2: SQVTM, ANQGSEA. As concerns this clone: Its antigen remains unknown.

The specimen was CD4+ T cells sorted from blood, collected at week 0. The receptor comes from a human donor with alopecia areata. The chain recombines TRBV29-1 with TRBJ2-3; 9 nucleotides line up with TRBD2. The CDR3 loop is CSVGNVWRGGTDTQYF. Written as DNA, the CDR3 is TGCAGCGTTGGAAATGTTTGGCGGGGGGGAACAGATACGCAGTATTTT.